One sample yielded the 15 T cell receptor beta chains listed below, sequenced in a study of blood T cell repertoires in COVID-19. Profiling relied on immunoSEQ multiplex PCR, and the TCRdb table lists in-frame clones only, not all of them. The sample lists 200,000 or so clones; around four fifths were seen once. Sequencing was performed on peripheral blood. These receptors originate from a man in his fifties or sixties with COVID-19, enrolled during active disease.

The genes are TRBV6-5 and TRBJ1-2, with 7 bases aligning to TRBD1. V lost 9 bases to trimming and J lost 8 bases; unmatched junction nucleotides: 9. The CDR3 loop spans 12 amino acids. Germline V gene lookup returns CDR1 MNHEY and CDR2 SVGAGI. DNA of the CDR3: TGTGCCAGTTCGGGACAGTCCCTGGGCTACACCTTC. Translation: CASSGQSLGYTF.

This clone has only a few counts. V gene TRBV7-9 combines with J gene TRBJ2-7, with 8 positions matching TRBD1. Germline-derived CDR1 and CDR2 are SEHNR and FQNEAQ (reference sequence). V gave up 1 base and J gave up 4 bases; unmatched junction bases: 9. CDR3 length: 16 amino acids. CDR3 nucleotides: TGTGCCAGCAGCTTAGGAGGCGGGACAGGACAATACGAGCAGTACTTC. It yields the protein CASSLGGGTGQYEQYF.

This rearrangement joins TRBV30 to TRBJ1-1; D remains ambiguous. CDR1 and CDR2 from the germline V gene are GTSNPN and SVGIG (reference sequence). V was pared by 5 bases and J by 1 base, with 8 bases between. This CDR3 comprises 12 residues. The CDR3 DNA reads TGTGCCTGGCGGGTCCAGAACACTGAAGCTTTCTTT. Its translation is CAWRVQNTEAFF.

V and J are TRBV11-3 and TRBJ2-3; 8 positions match TRBD1. CDR3 length equals 15 residues. V was pared by 5 bases and J by 4 bases, with 8 bases of the junction left unmatched. Germline values: CDR1 SGHNT, CDR2 YENEEA. The CDR3 DNA reads TGTGCCAGCAGCCGAGGGCAGGGGGCTGCAGATACGCAGTATTTT. It translates to CASSRGQGAADTQYF.

The chain has TRBV15 and TRBJ1-5; possible D gene TRBD1, 5 bases. The V end lost 5 bases, the J end lost 6 bases, and 17 bases lay between the germline ends. The CDR3 is 15 amino acids. Germline CDR1 is LNHNV and CDR2 is YYDKDF (reference sequence). CDR3 DNA sequence: TGTGCCACCAGCCGTGAGGGGAGGGAAATTCAGCCCCAGCATTTT. It codes for CATSREGREIQPQHF.

The sample holds one count of this clone. The rearrangement uses TRBV19 and TRBJ1-3, with D hard to call. The germline V gene has CDR1 LNHDA and CDR2 SQIVND (reference sequence). The CDR3 consists of 14 residues. With 3 bases removed from V and 0 bases from J, the gap between germline ends came to 6 bases. CDR3: CASSISSSGNTIYF. DNA of the CDR3: TGTGCCAGTAGTATTAGCTCCTCTGGAAACACCATATATTTT.

The chain combines TRBV19 with TRBJ2-1; 11 bases fit TRBD2. CDR1 is LNHDA, CDR2 SQIVND, per germline (reference sequence). The CDR3 is 16 residues long. The V segment lost 5 bases and the J segment 4 bases; nucleotides outside the gene matches: 7. As DNA, the CDR3 is TGTGCCAGTAGTCCCACCCGACTAGCGGGGTACAATGAGCAGTTCTTC. Residues: CASSPTRLAGYNEQFF.

This chain links TRBV7-9 with TRBJ2-2; 9 bases are a match to TRBD1. The germline CDR1 and CDR2 sequences are SEHNR and FQNEAQ (reference sequence). V gave up 3 bases and J gave up 4 bases; unmatched junction bases: 3. The CDR3 contains 15 residues. The CDR3 DNA reads TGTGCCAGCAGCTTGGGACAGGGCAGCACCGGGGAGCTGTTTTTT. This translates into CASSLGQGSTGELFF.

This sequence joins TRBV14 and TRBJ1-2; possible D gene TRBD1, 6 bases. This CDR3 is 15 amino acids long. The germline V gene encodes CDR1 SGHDN and CDR2 FVKESK. Trimming removed 0 bases at V and 8 bases at J, with 16 bases between. DNA for the CDR3: TGTGCCAGCAGCCAAGATCTAAGGTCCAGGGGCGGCTACACCTTC. It codes for CASSQDLRSRGGYTF. Looking up the rest from reference TRBV14 and TRBJ1-2 gives the full variable domain: EAGVTQFPSHSVIEKGQTVTLRCDPISGHDNLYWYRRVMGKEIKFLLHFVKESKQDESGMPNNRFLAERTGGTYSTLKVQPAELEDSGVYFCASSQDLRSRGGYTFGSGTRLTVV.

The rearrangement joins TRBV5-8 to TRBJ1-1, with 7 bases matching TRBD1. V lost 10 bases, J lost 3 bases, and 6 bases stayed unmatched. This CDR3 contains 12 residues. Germline V CDR1 and CDR2: SGHTS, YDEGEE. CDR3: CASGQDYTEAFF. CDR3 DNA: TGTGCCTCAGGACAGGACTACACTGAAGCTTTCTTT.

The chain carries TRBV5-5 and TRBJ2-7, with D unclear. The CDR3 loop spans 13 amino acids. Germline loops: CDR1 SGHKS, CDR2 YYEKEE (reference sequence). V was cut by 1 base and J by 4 bases, with 9 bases left in between. The CDR3 loop is CASSLNYQYEQYF. In nucleotides, the CDR3 is TGTGCCAGCAGCTTGAACTACCAGTACGAGCAGTACTTC.

This clone was recorded only once. The CDR3 is CASSQGLKGAGNTIYF. The CDR3 coding sequence is TGCGCCAGCAGCCAAGGTCTTAAGGGGGCTGGAAACACCATATATTTT. J is TRBJ1-3 and V is TRBV4-3; a possible D gene is TRBD1 (6 bases). With 1 base removed from V and 2 bases from J, the gap between germline ends came to 12 bases. Germline CDR1 and CDR2: LGHNA and YSLEER. The CDR3 covers 16 residues.

V and J are TRBV19 and TRBJ2-2, with D hard to call. Per the germline V gene, CDR1 is LNHDA and CDR2 is SQIVND (reference sequence). The CDR3 extends over 13 amino acids. Trimming removed 1 base from V and 6 bases from J, with 6 bases in between. The CDR3 sequence is CASSIGLAGELFF. The CDR3 coding sequence is TGTGCCAGTAGTATAGGGCTGGCCGGGGAGCTGTTTTTT.

This clone was seen a few times. This chain connects TRBV6-2 or TRBV6-3 to TRBJ2-5, with D possibly matching TRBD2 (6 bases). The germline V gene has CDR1 MNHEY and CDR2 SVGEGT. The CDR3 runs 12 residues. Trimming left V 6 bases short and J 5 bases short, with 10 bases between. CDR3 residues: CASSPGRETQYF. For the CDR3, the DNA is TGTGCCAGCAGCCCGGGGAGGGAGACCCAGTACTTC.

The chain is built from TRBV27 and TRBJ1-4, with D uncertain. Trimming took 8 bases from V and 4 from J, leaving 14 bases between them. The CDR3 consists of 14 residues. The germline gives CDR1 MNHEY, CDR2 SMNVEV (reference sequence). CDR3 nucleotides: TGTGCCAGCGCCTCCCCGGGTCTTAATGAAAAACTGTTTTTT. Residues: CASASPGLNEKLFF.